What follows describes a single T cell receptor beta chain. The antigen is unknown. Per germline, CDR1 LNHDA and CDR2 SQIVND (reference sequence). Trimming took off 2 bases at V and 0 bases at J, with 7 bases between the two ends. The CDR3 spans 15 residues. Only in-frame clones appear in the TCRdb table, and some are missing; sequencing was by immunoSEQ multiplex PCR. The repertoire consists of 120,000 or so clones, with 80% to 90% occurring once and the leading ten covering 9% to 9.5%. The data stem from a study of T cell responses to AZD1222 COVID-19 vaccine. Study observations and caveats: Nearly half of spike-specific TCRs reportedly target variant regions that are unmutated in the B.1.351 and B.1.1.7 variants. All repertoire sampling was performed exclusively after the peak T cell response. Vaccine-associated CD4 TCRs ranged over spike, dominating at 160-218 and 743-854. The breadth and depth of Spike-specific TCRs increased once two AZD1222 doses had been given.

The specimen was peripheral blood, collected on day 0 of AZD1222 vaccination. The sequence was collected from an adult in good health. The genes are TRBV19 and TRBJ1-4; D call uncertain. CDR3: CASSINLATNEKLFF. The DNA of the CDR3 is TGTGCCAGTAGTATAAATTTAGCAACTAATGAAAAACTGTTTTTT.